The present TCR beta chain was sequenced within a study of blood T cell repertoires in COVID-19. Overall study: From the United States, Italy and Spain came samples of acute and convalescent COVID-19. The analysed material was cDNA or gDNA that came from T cells, B-cell-depleted T cells, or PBMCs.

Each recovered donor of Cohort 3 presented with two negative PCRs, clearance, or symptom resolution. The CDR3 covers 14 residues. Germline CDR1 SNHLY, CDR2 FYNNEI. The V end lost 4 bases, the J end lost 1 base, and 8 bases lay between the germline ends. TCRdb keeps only in-frame clones here, not all; method: immunoSEQ multiplex PCR. The table has about 350,000 clones, about 90% seen once. The chain links TRBV2 to TRBJ1-5; D might be TRBD1 (6 bases). Sequencing input: PBMCs or T cells enriched from blood (not recorded which). This receptor was identified in a woman aged 25 to 45 who had recovered from COVID-19. The chain's CDR3 is CASSAGASNQPQHF. Written as DNA, the CDR3 is TGTGCCAGCAGTGCAGGGGCAAGCAATCAGCCCCAGCATTTT.